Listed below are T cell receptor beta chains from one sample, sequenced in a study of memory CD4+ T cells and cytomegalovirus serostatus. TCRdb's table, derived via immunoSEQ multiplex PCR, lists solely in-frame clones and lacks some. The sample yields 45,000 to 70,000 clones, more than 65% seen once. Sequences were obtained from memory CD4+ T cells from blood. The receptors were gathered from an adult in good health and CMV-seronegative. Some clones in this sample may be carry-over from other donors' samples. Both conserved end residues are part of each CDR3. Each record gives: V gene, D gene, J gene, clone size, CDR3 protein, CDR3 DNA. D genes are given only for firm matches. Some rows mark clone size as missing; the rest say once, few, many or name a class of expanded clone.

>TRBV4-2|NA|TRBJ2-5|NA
CASSQEVGGRGETQYF
TGTGCCAGCAGCCAAGAGGTCGGGGGGCGCGGGGAGACCCAGTACTTC
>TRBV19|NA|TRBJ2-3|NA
CASSPGLRTDTQYF
TGTGCCAGTAGCCCAGGGCTTCGCACAGATACGCAGTATTTT
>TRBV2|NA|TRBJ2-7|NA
CASSEARGPKGEQYF
TGTGCCAGCAGTGAAGCGAGGGGCCCCAAGGGCGAGCAGTACTTC
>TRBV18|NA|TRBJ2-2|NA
CASSPVGSQTGELFF
TGTGCCAGCTCACCGGTGGGGAGTCAGACCGGGGAGCTGTTTTTT
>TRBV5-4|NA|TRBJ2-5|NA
CASSDQTSGETQYF
TGTGCCAGCAGTGACCAAACCTCCGGAGAGACCCAGTACTTC
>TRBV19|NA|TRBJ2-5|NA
CASSGRNRAQETQYF
TGTGCCAGTAGTGGGAGAAACAGAGCCCAAGAGACCCAGTACTTC
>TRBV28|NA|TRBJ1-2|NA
CASTQGGYGYTF
TGTGCCAGCACCCAGGGAGGGTATGGCTACACCTTC
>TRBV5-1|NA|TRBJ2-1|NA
CASSLGQRLNEQFF
TGCGCCAGCAGCTTGGGACAGCGATTAAATGAGCAGTTCTTC
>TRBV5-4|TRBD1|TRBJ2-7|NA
CASSNGQGTYEQYF
TGTGCCAGCAGCAACGGACAGGGGACCTACGAGCAGTACTTC
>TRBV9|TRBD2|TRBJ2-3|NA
CASSAGASGSTDTQYF
TGTGCCAGCAGTGCGGGGGCTAGCGGGAGCACAGATACGCAGTATTTT
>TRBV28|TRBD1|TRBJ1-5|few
CASLGEQGGNQPQHF
TGTGCCAGCCTAGGAGAACAGGGGGGCAATCAGCCCCAGCATTTT
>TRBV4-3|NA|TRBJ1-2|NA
CASSQDREANYGYTF
TGCGCCAGCAGCCAAGATCGGGAAGCGAACTATGGCTACACCTTC
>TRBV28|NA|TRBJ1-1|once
CATAGRVPGENTEAFF
TGTGCCACCGCAGGCCGGGTACCAGGCGAAAACACTGAAGCTTTCTTT
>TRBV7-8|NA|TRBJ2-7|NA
CASSFGIGTYEQYF
TGTGCCAGCAGCTTTGGTATAGGGACCTACGAGCAGTACTTC
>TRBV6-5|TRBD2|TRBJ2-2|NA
CASSFEAGGNTGELFF
TGTGCCAGCAGTTTCGAAGCGGGGGGGAACACCGGGGAGCTGTTTTTT
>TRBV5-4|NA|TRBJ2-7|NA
CASSNRDGHYEQYF
TGTGCCAGCAGCAACCGGGACGGGCACTACGAGCAGTACTTC
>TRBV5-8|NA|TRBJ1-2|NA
CASSRINYGYTF
TGTGCCAGCAGCCGGATTAACTATGGCTACACCTTC
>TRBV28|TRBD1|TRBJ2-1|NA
CASSFVAGQGARKEFF
TGTGCCAGCAGTTTTGTAGCGGGACAGGGGGCGCGAAAGGAGTTCTTC
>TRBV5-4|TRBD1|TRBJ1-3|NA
CASSTGQGTGGNTIYF
TGTGCCAGCAGCACTGGACAGGGGACTGGTGGAAACACCATATATTTT
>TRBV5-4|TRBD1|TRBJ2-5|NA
CASSVQGAQETQYF
TGTGCCAGCAGCGTACAGGGGGCCCAAGAGACCCAGTACTTC
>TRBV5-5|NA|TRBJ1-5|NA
CASSLAVSNQPQHF
TGTGCCAGCAGCTTGGCTGTTAGCAATCAGCCCCAGCATTTT
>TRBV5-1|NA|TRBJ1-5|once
CASSLEAGRGQPQHF
TGCGCCAGCAGCTTGGAGGCAGGGAGGGGCCAGCCCCAGCATTTT
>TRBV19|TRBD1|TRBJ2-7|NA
CASSIGTGGNEQYF
TGTGCCAGTAGTATCGGGACAGGGGGCAACGAGCAGTACTTC
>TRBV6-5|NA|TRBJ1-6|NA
CASRPTDYSPLHF
TGTGCCAGCAGGCCGACTGATTATTCACCCCTCCACTTT
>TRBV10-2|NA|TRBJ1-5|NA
CASSGQGNQPQHF
TGCGCCAGCAGTGGACAGGGCAATCAGCCCCAGCATTTT
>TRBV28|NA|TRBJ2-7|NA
CASSSQVYEQYF
TGTGCCAGCAGTTCGCAGGTCTACGAGCAGTACTTC
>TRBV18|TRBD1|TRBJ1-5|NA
CASSPRGDNQPQHF
TGTGCCAGCTCACCCAGGGGGGACAATCAGCCCCAGCATTTT
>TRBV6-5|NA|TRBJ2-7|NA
CASSYRRQDYEQYF
TGTGCCAGCAGTTACCGGAGACAGGACTACGAGCAGTACTTC
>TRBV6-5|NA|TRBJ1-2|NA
CASSYEGVNGYTF
TGTGCCAGCAGTTACGAGGGGGTCAATGGCTACACCTTC
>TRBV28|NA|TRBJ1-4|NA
CASSVTGKVANEKLFF
TGTGCCAGCAGTGTTACAGGAAAGGTAGCTAATGAAAAACTGTTTTTT
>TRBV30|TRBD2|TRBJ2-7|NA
CAWSEPSGRRNEQYF
TGTGCCTGGAGTGAGCCTAGCGGGAGGAGGAACGAGCAGTACTTC
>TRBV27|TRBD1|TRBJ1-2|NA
CASSPRGLPTVDYGYTF
TGTGCCAGCAGTCCCAGGGGGCTACCGACTGTCGACTATGGCTACACCTTC
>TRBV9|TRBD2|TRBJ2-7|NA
CASSALAGGLSYEQYF
TGTGCCAGCAGCGCCCTAGCGGGGGGTCTCTCCTACGAGCAGTACTTC
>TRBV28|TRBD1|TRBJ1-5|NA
CASRPGQRNQPQHF
TGTGCCAGCAGGCCGGGACAGCGCAATCAGCCCCAGCATTTT
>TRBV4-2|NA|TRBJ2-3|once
CASSQGLVLRDTQYF
TGTGCCAGCAGCCAAGGGCTAGTGCTCAGAGATACGCAGTATTTT
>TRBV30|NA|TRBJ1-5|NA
CAWSHQRYQPQHF
TGTGCCTGGAGTCATCAGAGGTATCAGCCCCAGCATTTT
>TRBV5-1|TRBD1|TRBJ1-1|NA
CASSSGTGETFF
TGCGCCAGCAGTTCAGGGACAGGGGAAACTTTCTTT
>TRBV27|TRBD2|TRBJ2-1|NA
CASSIPLAGGTNEQFF
TGTGCCAGCAGTATCCCACTAGCGGGAGGCACCAATGAGCAGTTCTTC
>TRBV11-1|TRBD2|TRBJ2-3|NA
CASSSLAGVEDTQYF
TGTGCCAGCAGCTCCCTTGCGGGAGTGGAAGATACGCAGTATTTT
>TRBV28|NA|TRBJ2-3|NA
CASKKTVFKDRTTDTQYF
TGTGCCAGCAAAAAAACGGTGTTTAAAGACAGGACCACAGATACGCAGTATTTT
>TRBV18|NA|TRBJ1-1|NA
CASSPPSRDPFF
TGTGCCAGCTCACCACCTAGCCGGGATCCTTTCTTT
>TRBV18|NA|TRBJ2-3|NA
CASSPLGSHSDTQYF
TGTGCCAGCTCACCTTTGGGTTCCCATTCAGATACGCAGTATTTT
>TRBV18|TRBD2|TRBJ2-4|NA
CASSLTSGGAKNIQYF
TGTGCCAGCTCACTGACTAGCGGGGGGGCCAAAAACATTCAGTACTTC
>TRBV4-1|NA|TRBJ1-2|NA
CASSQDFGARGYTF
TGCGCCAGCAGCCAAGATTTTGGGGCGCGCGGCTACACCTTC
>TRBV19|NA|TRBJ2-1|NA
CASSPLYLGGNEQFF
TGTGCCAGTAGTCCCCTTTACTTAGGGGGCAATGAGCAGTTCTTC
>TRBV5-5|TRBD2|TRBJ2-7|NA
CASSLSSGRANEQYF
TGTGCCAGCAGCTTGTCTAGCGGGAGGGCCAACGAGCAGTACTTC
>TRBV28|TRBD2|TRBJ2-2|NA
CASSLTSGANTGELFF
TGTGCCAGCAGTTTAACTAGCGGCGCGAACACCGGGGAGCTGTTTTTT